This entry lists 24 T cell receptor beta chains sequenced from one sample in a study of beta chain features in type 1 diabetes. The sequenced template was cDNA made from the entire isolated RNA. The repertoire was sequenced with immunoSEQ multiplex PCR; TCRdb's copy has only in-frame clones and lacks some. There are under 400,000 clones in the sample; roughly 12% occur only once, and under 0.02% lies in the top ten. Specimen: naive CD4+ T cells from blood. The source of these receptors is a young man in good health.

This clone showed up just a few times. The chain joins TRBV2 to TRBJ2-7; 7 bases align to TRBD2. There are 14 residues in the CDR3. The germline V gene encodes CDR1 SNHLY and CDR2 FYNNEI. V was pared by 8 bases and J by 1 base, with 8 bases of the junction left unmatched. CDR3 bases: TGTGCCAGCCGTTTTTTGGGGGGGTCCTACGAGCAGTACTTC. Protein product: CASRFLGGSYEQYF.

In the case of this clone: Other DNA sequences in the sample encode the same CDR3. The rearrangement uses TRBV15 and TRBJ2-5; 8 nucleotides line up with TRBD1. This CDR3 region has 14 residues. CDR1 and CDR2 from the germline V gene are LNHNV and YYDKDF (reference sequence). Germline trimming cut 0 bases from V and 4 bases from J; bases unmatched to any gene: 1. CDR3 sequence: CATSRDRGPETQYF. Here the CDR3 DNA reads TGTGCCACCAGCAGAGACAGGGGGCCAGAGACCCAGTACTTC. Together with reference TRBV15 and TRBJ2-5, the CDR3 gives the full variable domain: DAMVIQNPRYQVTQFGKPVTLSCSQTLNHNVMYWYQQKSSQAPKLLFHYYDKDFNNEADTPDNFQSRRPNTSFCFLDIRSPGLGDTAMYLCATSRDRGPETQYFGPGTRLLVL.

The chain joins TRBV30 to TRBJ1-5; 8 bases match TRBD1. Unmatched junction bases numbered 6, after V lost 2 bases and J lost 3 bases. The CDR3 totals 15 residues. Germline CDR1 reads GTSNPN; CDR2 reads SVGIG (reference sequence). For the CDR3, the DNA is TGTGCCTGGAGTATTCAGGGGGCCAACAATCAGCCCCAGCATTTT. Amino acid sequence: CAWSIQGANNQPQHF.

This chain joins TRBV7-8 and TRBJ2-4, with 10 positions matching TRBD1. V lost 5 bases and J lost 6; bases outside the gene matches: 13. Germline CDR1 reads SGHVS; CDR2 reads FQNEAQ. CDR3 length: 17 residues. The CDR3 reads CASSPRTGGWSGNIQYF. As DNA, the CDR3 is TGTGCCAGCAGCCCACGGACAGGGGGATGGTCGGGAAACATTCAGTACTTC. The variable domain in full, completed from reference TRBV7-8 and TRBJ2-4, reads GAGVSQSPRYKVAKRGQDVALRCDPISGHVSLFWYQQALGQGPEFLTYFQNEAQLDKSGLPSDRFFAERPEGSVSTLKIQRTQQEDSAVYLCASSPRTGGWSGNIQYFGAGTRLSVL.

The chain couples TRBV19 to TRBJ2-2; possibly TRBD1 for D (6 bases). The CDR3 contains 14 residues. The germline gives CDR1 LNHDA, CDR2 SQIVND (reference sequence). Trimming pared 6 bases from V and 0 bases from J, leaving 8 bases between. This CDR3 reads CASRGGTNTGELFF. CDR3 nucleotide sequence: TGTGCCAGTAGAGGGGGAACGAACACCGGGGAGCTGTTTTTT. The full variable domain, rest sourced from reference TRBV19 and TRBJ2-2, is DGGITQSPKYLFRKEGQNVTLSCEQNLNHDAMYWYRQDPGQGLRLIYYSQIVNDFQKGDIAEGYSVSREKKESFPLTVTSAQKNPTAFYLCASRGGTNTGELFFGEGSRLTVL.

The sample holds a few counts of this clone. V is TRBV28 and J is TRBJ2-7, with D possibly TRBD2 on 7 matching bases. The CDR3 sequence is 17 residues long. Trimming cost V 4 bases and J 4 bases, with 23 bases left between them. The germline V gene has CDR1 MDHEN and CDR2 SYDVKM. Here the CDR3 DNA reads TGTGCCAGCAGTTCGAACAAAGTGCGGGGGCGGACTTACGAGCAGTACTTC. Amino acid sequence: CASSSNKVRGRTYEQYF.

This rearrangement joins TRBV6-5 to TRBJ2-5, with 10 positions matching TRBD1. The J segment lost 0 bases and the V segment lost 2 bases, leaving 3 bases of the junction unmatched. The germline V gene has CDR1 MNHEY and CDR2 SVGAGI. The length of the CDR3 is 16 residues. The CDR3 DNA sequence: TGTGCCAGCAGTTACGGGACAGGGGCTTACCAAGAGACCCAGTACTTC. Its translation: CASSYGTGAYQETQYF.

V and J are TRBV5-6 and TRBJ1-2, with D perhaps matching TRBD1 (6 bases). The CDR3 sequence is 13 residues long. The V gene lost 4 bases and the J gene lost 3 bases, with 10 bases spanning the gap. Germline V gives CDR1 SGHDT, CDR2 YYEEEE. Here the CDR3 reads CASSRDTHYGYTF. For the CDR3, the DNA is TGTGCCAGCAGCAGGGACACCCACTATGGCTACACCTTC.

This clone appeared a few times. The V gene is TRBV19, the J gene TRBJ2-3; 8 nucleotides line up with TRBD1. Trimming cost V 11 bases and J 1 base; bases outside gene matches: 5. Germline loops: CDR1 LNHDA, CDR2 SQIVND (reference sequence). CDR3 length: 13 amino acids. The CDR3 spells CAVKQGGTDTQYF. The CDR3 DNA sequence: TGTGCCGTGAAACAGGGGGGCACAGATACGCAGTATTTT. Variable domain in full (rest from reference TRBV19 and TRBJ2-3): DGGITQSPKYLFRKEGQNVTLSCEQNLNHDAMYWYRQDPGQGLRLIYYSQIVNDFQKGDIAEGYSVSREKKESFPLTVTSAQKNPTAFYLCAVKQGGTDTQYFGPGTRLTVL.

The gene calls are TRBV19 and TRBJ2-7; 8 nucleotides match TRBD1. The CDR3 runs to 15 residues. Germline V gene sequence: CDR1 LNHDA, CDR2 SQIVND (reference sequence). Trimming at V came to 6 bases and at J to 3 bases, leaving 10 bases not matched to a gene. The CDR3 spells CASRRTQGVGYEQYF. The DNA of the CDR3 is TGTGCCAGTAGACGCACACAGGGGGTTGGCTACGAGCAGTACTTC.

This clone was counted a few times. The rearrangement uses TRBV5-1 and TRBJ2-7; 7 bases map to TRBD2. CDR1 is SGHRS and CDR2 is YFSETQ in the germline V gene. This CDR3 is 14 amino acids long. Germline trimming cut 7 bases from V and 3 bases from J; bases unmatched to any gene: 10. CDR3 region: CASSRRTRGYEQYF. For the CDR3, the DNA is TGCGCCAGCTCCCGTAGGACTAGGGGCTACGAGCAGTACTTC. The full variable domain, completed using reference TRBV5-1 and TRBJ2-7, is KAGVTQTPRYLIKTRGQQVTLSCSPISGHRSVSWYQQTPGQGLQFLFEYFSETQRNKGNFPGRFSGRQFSNSRSEMNVSTLELGDSALYLCASSRRTRGYEQYFGPGTRLTVT.

J is TRBJ2-4 and V is TRBV7-9; possible D gene TRBD1, 6 bases. The CDR3 contains 19 residues. Germline loops: CDR1 SEHNR, CDR2 FQNEAQ (reference sequence). The V gene lost 0 bases and the J gene lost 0 bases, with 18 bases spanning the gap. CDR3: CASSLAFWKDSEAKNIQYF. As DNA, the CDR3 is TGTGCCAGCAGCTTAGCGTTTTGGAAGGACAGCGAAGCCAAAAACATTCAGTACTTC.

This chain joins TRBV28 and TRBJ2-1, with TRBD2 identical over 11 bases. Germline assignment: CDR1 MDHEN and CDR2 SYDVKM. V shed 3 bases, J shed 7 bases, and the junction held 11 bases outside the gene matches. The CDR3 extends over 17 amino acids. CDR3 in DNA: TGTGCCAGCAGTTTGCCCCTTCTAGCGGGAGGAGCGAATGAGCAGTTCTTC. This encodes CASSLPLLAGGANEQFF.

This clone was counted a few times. The rearrangement links TRBV7-3 to TRBJ1-1; 7 bases are a match to TRBD1. Germline CDR1 reads SGHTA; CDR2 reads FQGTGA. The CDR3 sequence is 14 residues long. V was clipped by 5 bases and J by 2 bases; unmatched bases: 5. The CDR3 region is CASSRDRDNTEAFF. For the CDR3, the DNA is TGTGCCAGCAGCCGGGACAGAGACAACACTGAAGCTTTCTTT. The whole variable domain, remainder taken from reference TRBV7-3 and TRBJ1-1, is GAGVSQTPSNKVTEKGKYVELRCDPISGHTALYWYRQSLGQGPEFLIYFQGTGAADDSGLPNDRFFAVRPEGSVSTLKIQRTERGDSAVYLCASSRDRDNTEAFFGQGTRLTVV.

This clone was counted only a few times. This chain joins TRBV7-9 and TRBJ2-6, with 9 nucleotides matching TRBD1. J was trimmed by 0 bases and V by 2 bases; bases with no gene match: 5. Germline loops: CDR1 SEHNR, CDR2 FQNEAQ (reference sequence). The CDR3 runs to 18 residues. The CDR3 region has the DNA TGTGCCAGCAGCTTACGGGGACAGGGCAGCTCTGGGGCCAACGTCCTGACTTTC. Encoded protein: CASSLRGQGSSGANVLTF. Full variable domain (rest looked up from reference TRBV7-9 and TRBJ2-6): DTGVSQNPRHKITKRGQNVTFRCDPISEHNRLYWYRQTLGQGPEFLTYFQNEAQLEKSRLLSDRFSAERPKGSFSTLEIQRTEQGDSAMYLCASSLRGQGSSGANVLTFGAGSRLTVL.

This clone was seen only a few times. The chain carries TRBV9 and TRBJ2-4, with 8 positions matching TRBD2. Germline V gene lookup returns CDR1 SGDLS and CDR2 YYNGEE. Trimming took 4 bases from V and 6 from J; bases not matched to a gene: 12. CDR3 length: 16 amino acids. In DNA, the CDR3 is TGTGCCAGCAGCCAGGGAATGGGGCTAGCGGGAAACATTCAGTACTTC. This codes for CASSQGMGLAGNIQYF.

This clone was picked up a small number of times. The chain combines TRBV5-1 with TRBJ1-6; 7 nucleotides line up with TRBD1. The CDR3 runs 12 residues. V shed 2 bases, J shed 10 bases, and the junction held 0 bases outside the gene matches. Germline assignment: CDR1 SGHRS and CDR2 YFSETQ. CDR3 region: CASSLQGSPLHF. Written as DNA, the CDR3 is TGCGCCAGCAGCTTACAGGGGTCACCCCTCCACTTT. The entire variable domain, with the rest obtained from reference TRBV5-1 and TRBJ1-6, is as follows: KAGVTQTPRYLIKTRGQQVTLSCSPISGHRSVSWYQQTPGQGLQFLFEYFSETQRNKGNFPGRFSGRQFSNSRSEMNVSTLELGDSALYLCASSLQGSPLHFGNGTRLTVT.

This chain uses TRBV11-1 with TRBJ1-2, with D tentatively TRBD1 (6 bases). Germline V CDR1 and CDR2: SGHAT, FQDESV (reference sequence). The CDR3 sequence is 15 residues long. Trimming shortened V by 5 bases and J by 2 bases, and 15 bases separated the two germline ends. The CDR3 region has the DNA TGTGCCAGCAGCCACTACAGGGTGGCCAACTATGGCTACACCTTC. Protein product: CASSHYRVANYGYTF.

The V call is TRBV5-4, the J call TRBJ2-1, with D perhaps TRBD1 (6 bases). The CDR3 is 17 residues long. V was shortened by 2 bases and J by 5 bases, with 20 bases between the two germline ends. CDR1 is SGHNT and CDR2 is YYREEE in the germline V gene (reference sequence). The CDR3 region has the DNA TGTGCCAGCAGCTTAGTATTCGTGGCAGGGGCTAACAATGAGCAGTTCTTC. Protein: CASSLVFVAGANNEQFF.

The CDR3: CASGTGTYSTDTQYF. Here the CDR3 DNA reads TGCGCCAGCGGAACCGGGACATATAGCACAGATACGCAGTATTTT. J is TRBJ2-3 and V is TRBV5-1; D might be TRBD1 (6 bases). CDR3 length: 15 residues. Germline CDR1 SGHRS, CDR2 YFSETQ. Trimming left V 7 bases short and J 0 bases short, with 15 bases between.

In this sample, this clone turned up a few times. This sequence joins TRBV9 and TRBJ2-7; possibly TRBD1 for D (6 bases). V was clipped by 0 bases and J by 2 bases, with 15 bases between them. Germline CDR1 reads SGDLS; CDR2 reads YYNGEE. The length of the CDR3 is 16 residues. For the CDR3, the DNA is TGTGCCAGCAGCGTAGAAGTAGGGGGATTTCCCTACGAGCAGTACTTC. The encoded protein is CASSVEVGGFPYEQYF.

The chain is built from TRBV29-1 and TRBJ2-7; TRBD1 matches 7 bases. Per the germline V gene, CDR1 is SQVTM and CDR2 is ANQGSEA. The V and J ends lost 7 bases and 3 bases, in that order; junction bases with no gene match: 3. CDR3 size: 11 residues. The CDR3 DNA sequence: TGCAGCGCAGGGGGTCTCTACGAGCAGTACTTC. Its protein is CSAGGLYEQYF.

The V call is TRBV9, the J call TRBJ2-7; 7 bases fit TRBD1. Trimming at V came to 0 bases and at J to 2 bases, leaving 2 bases not matched to a gene. The CDR3 sequence is 14 residues long. The germline gives CDR1 SGDLS, CDR2 YYNGEE. The CDR3 protein is CASSVGGQTYEQYF. The CDR3 bases are TGTGCCAGCAGCGTAGGGGGACAGACCTACGAGCAGTACTTC. The complete variable domain, with remaining parts taken from reference TRBV9 and TRBJ2-7, reads DSGVTQTPKHLITATGQRVTLRCSPRSGDLSVYWYQQSLDQGLQFLIQYYNGEERAKGNILERFSAQQFPDLHSELNLSSLELGDSALYFCASSVGGQTYEQYFGPGTRLTVT.

The CDR3: CASSKSGDTEAFF. CDR3 nucleotide sequence: TGTGCCAGCAGCAAATCAGGGGACACTGAAGCTTTCTTT. The chain is built from TRBV7-6 and TRBJ1-1; weak D call: TRBD1 (6 bases). Per the germline V gene, CDR1 is SGHVS and CDR2 is FNYEAQ. This CDR3 has 13 amino acids. V was clipped by 5 bases and J by 3 bases, with 10 bases between them.